The present TCR beta chain was sequenced within a study of blood T cell repertoires in COVID-19. Study as a whole: Samples of COVID-19 (acute and convalescent) were obtained from the United States, Italy and Spain. T cells, B-cell-depleted T cells, or PBMCs supplied cDNA or gDNA.

Source study methods: Researchers report that nucleated cell counts were estimated from reference gene primer amplification. Profiled with immunoSEQ multiplex PCR; TCRdb holds only in-frame clones, not every one. The V and J calls and clone size come from that table; D and trimming were worked out from the DNA. The sample consists of hundreds of thousands of clones, 80% to 90% of them appearing once. This clone was detected only once. This CDR3 spans 15 amino acids. Deletions cut 0 bases from V and 2 bases from J, with 11 bases between. Per germline, CDR1 MNHEY and CDR2 SVGAGI. The J gene is TRBJ2-7, the V gene TRBV6-5; the D gene is possibly TRBD2 (6 bases). Sequenced sample: peripheral blood. This TCR was sampled from a woman younger than 45 with active or convalescent COVID-19. In DNA, the CDR3 is TGTGCCAGCAGTTACTCGCCAGGGACTCCCTACGAGCAGTACTTC. It encodes CASSYSPGTPYEQYF.